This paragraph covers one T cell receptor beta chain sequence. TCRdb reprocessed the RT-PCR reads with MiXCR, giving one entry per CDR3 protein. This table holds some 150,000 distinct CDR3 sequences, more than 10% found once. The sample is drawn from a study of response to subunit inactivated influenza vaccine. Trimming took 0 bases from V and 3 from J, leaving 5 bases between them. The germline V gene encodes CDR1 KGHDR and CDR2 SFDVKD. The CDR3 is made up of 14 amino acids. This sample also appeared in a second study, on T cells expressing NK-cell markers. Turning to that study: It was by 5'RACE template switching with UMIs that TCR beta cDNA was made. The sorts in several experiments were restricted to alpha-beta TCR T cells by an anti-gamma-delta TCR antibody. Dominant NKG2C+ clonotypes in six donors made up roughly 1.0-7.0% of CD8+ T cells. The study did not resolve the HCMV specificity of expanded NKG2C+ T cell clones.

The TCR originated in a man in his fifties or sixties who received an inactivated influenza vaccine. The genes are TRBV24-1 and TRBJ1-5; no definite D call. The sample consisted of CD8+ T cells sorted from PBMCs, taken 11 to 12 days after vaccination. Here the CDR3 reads CATSDLGNNQPQHF. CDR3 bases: TGTGCCACCAGTGATTTGGGGAACAATCAGCCCCAGCATTTT.